Below are 27 T cell receptor beta chains sequenced from a single sample in a study of OX40 agonist ivuxolimab in advanced cancers. Profiled with immunoSEQ multiplex PCR; TCRdb holds only in-frame clones, not every one. Seen here are fewer than 25,000 clones, about four fifths observed once, and the top ten hold roughly 30%. The sequences come from CD4+ or CD8+ T cells sorted from blood, collected in a trial of the OX40 agonist ivuxolimab. The receptors come from an adult with an advanced solid tumor such as melanoma, head and neck, liver or kidney cancer.

The rearrangement links TRBV28 to TRBJ1-1; possible D gene TRBD1, 5 bases. Trimming removed 2 bases from V and 4 bases from J, with 8 bases in between. This CDR3 has 13 residues. Germline V lookup: CDR1 MDHEN, CDR2 SYDVKM. The DNA of the CDR3 is TGTGCCAGCAGTTTACTGGGGGTCACTGAAGCTTTCTTT. Its translation is CASSLLGVTEAFF. Together with reference TRBV28 and TRBJ1-1, the CDR3 gives the full variable domain: DVKVTQSSRYLVKRTGEKVFLECVQDMDHENMFWYRQDPGLGLRLIYFSYDVKMKEKGDIPEGYSVSREKKERFSLILESASTNQTSMYLCASSLLGVTEAFFGQGTRLTVV.

The rearrangement links TRBV10-1 to TRBJ2-7; D call uncertain. Trimming cost V 2 bases and J 4 bases, with 9 bases left between them. In germline, CDR1 is WNHNN, CDR2 SYGVQD (reference sequence). This CDR3 has 13 amino acids. Here the CDR3 reads CASSEAVPYEQYF. For the CDR3, the DNA is TGCGCCAGCAGTGAGGCGGTCCCGTACGAGCAGTACTTC.

The CDR3 DNA sequence: TGTGCCAGCGGGGGAGGGATACAAGAGACCCAGTACTTC. It encodes CASGGGIQETQYF. This chain connects TRBV2 to TRBJ2-5, with 7 bases aligning to TRBD2. V trimming: 8 bases; J trimming: 2 bases; junction bases outside the gene matches: 5. The CDR3 totals 13 residues. Germline V lookup: CDR1 SNHLY, CDR2 FYNNEI.

The chain joins TRBV5-6 to TRBJ2-1, with D uncertain. This CDR3 has 11 amino acids. With 4 bases removed from V and 12 bases from J, the gap between germline ends came to 11 bases. Germline CDR1 SGHDT, CDR2 YYEEEE. This CDR3 reads CASSRGSGQFF. The CDR3 nucleotides are TGTGCCAGCAGCCGCGGAAGTGGGCAGTTCTTC.

V gene TRBV19 combines with J gene TRBJ1-2; D unresolved. V shed 2 bases and J shed 4 bases, with 11 bases lying between them. Germline-derived CDR1 and CDR2 are LNHDA and SQIVND (reference sequence). This CDR3 is 14 amino acids long. In DNA, the CDR3 is TGTGCCAGTAGTATATCCTCCCAACCCTATGGCTACACCTTC. It translates to CASSISSQPYGYTF.

This clone was found once. This chain uses TRBV4-1 with TRBJ2-5; tentative D call: TRBD1 (5 bases). Trimming removed 1 base at V and 2 bases at J, with 14 bases between. Germline V gene data show CDR1 as MGHRA and CDR2 as YSYEKL. CDR3 size: 16 residues. CDR3 DNA sequence: TGCGCCAGCAGCCAAGGCCCGTCGGACATACAAGAGACCCAGTACTTC. It is translated as CASSQGPSDIQETQYF.

The gene calls are TRBV9 and TRBJ1-2, with 10 bases lining up with TRBD1. This CDR3 has 15 amino acids. The germline gives CDR1 SGDLS, CDR2 YYNGEE. With 2 bases clipped from V and 6 bases from J, the junction kept 7 bases outside the gene matches. The CDR3 DNA reads TGTGCCAGCAGCGTTGGAGGACAGGGGGTAAATGGCTACACCTTC. Translation: CASSVGGQGVNGYTF. Full variable domain (missing parts from reference TRBV9 and TRBJ1-2): DSGVTQTPKHLITATGQRVTLRCSPRSGDLSVYWYQQSLDQGLQFLIQYYNGEERAKGNILERFSAQQFPDLHSELNLSSLELGDSALYFCASSVGGQGVNGYTFGSGTRLTVV.

V and J are TRBV7-9 and TRBJ2-2, with 10 positions matching TRBD1. V shed 5 bases and J 5 bases; nucleotides not matched to a gene: 14. Looked up from germline, CDR1 is SEHNR and CDR2 is FQNEAQ (reference sequence). The CDR3 is 18 residues long. CDR3 coding DNA: TGTGCCAGCAGCATGGACAGGGGGTCCCAGGGGAGGACCGGGGAGCTGTTTTTT. It translates to CASSMDRGSQGRTGELFF.

The chain links TRBV29-1 to TRBJ2-1; 8 bases are shared with TRBD1. Germline CDR1 reads SQVTM; CDR2 reads ANQGSEA. With 0 bases clipped from V and 5 bases from J, the junction kept 6 bases outside the gene matches. This CDR3 region has 15 residues. The DNA of the CDR3 is TGCAGCGTTGAAGAGACAGGACAGGGAAACAATGAGCAGTTCTTC. Its protein is CSVEETGQGNNEQFF.

The rearrangement uses TRBV7-9 and TRBJ2-7; no reliable D call. Trimming took off 5 bases at V and 5 bases at J, with 7 bases between the two ends. This CDR3 comprises 11 residues. The germline V gene has CDR1 SEHNR and CDR2 FQNEAQ (reference sequence). CDR3 DNA: TGTGCCAGCAGCGAAGGCCACGAGCAGTACTTC. Translating gives CASSEGHEQYF.

The chain uses TRBV28 and TRBJ2-3, with D unresolved. The V and J ends lost 7 bases and 2 bases respectively, with 13 bases between them. In germline, CDR1 is MDHEN, CDR2 SYDVKM. The CDR3 sequence is 14 residues long. In DNA, the CDR3 is TGTGCCAGCAAAGGTAGCAGCTACACAGATACGCAGTATTTT. Amino acids: CASKGSSYTDTQYF.

Here the CDR3 DNA reads TGCGCCAGCAGCCTATCGACAGGAACCTACGAGCAGTACTTC. Translating gives CASSLSTGTYEQYF. The chain joins TRBV4-1 to TRBJ2-7; weak D call: TRBD1 (6 bases). The CDR3 runs 14 residues. Germline-derived CDR1 and CDR2 are MGHRA and YSYEKL. V was shortened by 4 bases and J by 2 bases, with 12 bases between the two germline ends.

For this clone: The junction differs from germline at one of its ends, possibly a read error. The chain is built from TRBV25-1 and TRBJ2-7; D unresolved. CDR1 is MGHDK and CDR2 is SYGVNS in the germline V gene. The CDR3 is 11 amino acids. The CDR3, as DNA: TGTGCCTGCAGCGTGGGTGGAGAGCAGTACTTC. This encodes CACSVGGEQYF.

The chain has TRBV7-3 and TRBJ2-6; 7 bases fit TRBD1. There are 18 residues in the CDR3. Germline CDR1 and CDR2: SGHTA and FQGTGA. Losses at the gene ends were 5 bases for V and 1 base for J; bases not matched to a gene: 11. The CDR3 reads CASSDQQGILSGANVLTF. For the CDR3, the DNA is TGTGCCAGCAGCGATCAACAGGGGATCTTATCTGGGGCCAACGTCCTGACTTTC.

The chain couples TRBV15 to TRBJ1-1, with D uncertain. Per the germline V gene, CDR1 is LNHNV and CDR2 is YYDKDF (reference sequence). Trimming removed 1 base from V and 8 bases from J, with 14 bases in between. The CDR3 spans 14 residues. CDR3 protein: CATSRASPLSEAFF. CDR3 sequence (DNA): TGTGCCACCAGCAGAGCCAGTCCCTTGTCGGAAGCTTTCTTT.

This clone was recorded a few times. V gene TRBV12-5 combines with J gene TRBJ1-1, with no clear D. The CDR3 extends over 15 amino acids. V shed 8 bases and J shed 0 bases, with 16 bases lying between them. CDR1 and CDR2 from the germline V gene are LGHNT and FRNRAP. CDR3 amino acids: CASPQPLTVNTEAFF. The CDR3 DNA reads TGTGCTAGTCCCCAGCCCCTTACGGTGAACACTGAAGCTTTCTTT.

This rearrangement joins TRBV29-1 to TRBJ2-2, with TRBD1 as a possible D gene (6 bases). This CDR3 spans 13 amino acids. Germline V CDR1 and CDR2: SQVTM, ANQGSEA. The V and J ends lost 4 bases and 4 bases respectively, with 10 bases between them. CDR3 residues: CSVVWGPTGELFF. The CDR3 bases are TGCAGCGTTGTTTGGGGGCCCACCGGGGAGCTGTTTTTT.

This clone came up once. The CDR3 reads CASSTGRLSSYNEQFF. For the CDR3, the DNA is TGCGCCAGCAGTACAGGGCGCCTCAGCTCCTACAATGAGCAGTTCTTC. The chain recombines TRBV10-1 with TRBJ2-1; D possibly corresponds to TRBD1 (6 bases). The CDR3 runs 16 residues. Trimming removed 5 bases from V and 0 bases from J, with 14 bases in between. CDR1 is WNHNN and CDR2 is SYGVQD in the germline V gene (reference sequence).

The chain employs TRBV4-1 and TRBJ2-2, with TRBD2 identical over 8 bases. Germline assignment: CDR1 MGHRA and CDR2 YSYEKL. After removal of 4 bases from V and 1 base from J, the junction contained 8 bases not matched to a gene. The CDR3 is 17 amino acids. The CDR3 sequence: CASSPRGGIVNTGELFF. Written as DNA, the CDR3 is TGCGCCAGCAGCCCCCGGGGGGGGATTGTGAACACCGGGGAGCTGTTTTTT.

Only a few counts were recorded for this clone. V and J are TRBV29-1 and TRBJ1-1; D unresolved. The germline V gene encodes CDR1 SQVTM and CDR2 ANQGSEA. This CDR3 region has 9 residues. V was shortened by 7 bases and J by 6 bases, with 6 bases between the two germline ends. CDR3 protein: CSAGAEAFF. In nucleotides, the CDR3 is TGCAGCGCCGGGGCTGAAGCTTTCTTT.

In nucleotides, the CDR3 is TGTGCCAGCAGCGTAGTAGCGGGGCGAAGCACAGATACGCAGTATTTT. The encoded protein is CASSVVAGRSTDTQYF. The genes are TRBV9 and TRBJ2-3; TRBD2 agrees at 8 bases. Germline CDR1 is SGDLS and CDR2 is YYNGEE. The CDR3 has 16 amino acids. V lost 0 bases and J lost 0; bases outside the gene matches: 3.

The chain couples TRBV11-1 to TRBJ2-7; D possibly corresponds to TRBD2 (6 bases). CDR1 and CDR2 (germline): SGHAT, FQDESV (reference sequence). The germline V and J ends were trimmed by 2 bases and 2 bases, with 13 bases remaining between them. CDR3 length: 15 residues. The CDR3 sequence is CASSLTAGQTYEQYF. Here the CDR3 DNA reads TGTGCCAGCAGCTTAACGGCGGGGCAAACCTACGAGCAGTACTTC.

The chain couples TRBV5-4 to TRBJ2-1; D gene ambiguous. V dropped 1 base and J dropped 5 bases, with 4 bases sitting between them. This CDR3 comprises 12 residues. The V gene's germline CDR1 is SGHNT and CDR2 YYREEE (reference sequence). CDR3: CASSLWDNEQFF. CDR3 nucleotide sequence: TGTGCCAGCAGCTTGTGGGACAATGAGCAGTTCTTC.

The chain uses TRBV5-1 and TRBJ2-7; D might be TRBD1 (5 bases). The CDR3 consists of 14 residues. V shed 2 bases and J shed 3 bases, with 12 bases lying between them. CDR1 is SGHRS and CDR2 is YFSETQ in the germline V gene. In nucleotides, the CDR3 is TGCGCCAGCAGCTTAGGGGAAGGGATCTACGAGCAGTACTTC. Amino acid sequence: CASSLGEGIYEQYF. Complete variable domain (other parts from reference TRBV5-1 and TRBJ2-7): KAGVTQTPRYLIKTRGQQVTLSCSPISGHRSVSWYQQTPGQGLQFLFEYFSETQRNKGNFPGRFSGRQFSNSRSEMNVSTLELGDSALYLCASSLGEGIYEQYFGPGTRLTVT.

V gene TRBV5-6 combines with J gene TRBJ2-7; 11 nucleotides match TRBD1. The ends lost 2 bases at V and 3 bases at J; junction bases unmatched: 1. The CDR3 contains 14 residues. Germline values: CDR1 SGHDT, CDR2 YYEEEE. CDR3 coding DNA: TGTGCCAGCAGCTTTGGGACAGGGGGCTACGAGCAGTACTTC. Residues: CASSFGTGGYEQYF.

This chain joins TRBV29-1 and TRBJ2-1; 9 nucleotides agree with TRBD2. Germline CDR1 SQVTM, CDR2 ANQGSEA. The J segment lost 9 bases and the V segment lost 4 bases, leaving 4 bases of the junction unmatched. The CDR3 runs 12 residues. The CDR3 DNA sequence: TGCAGCGTTGGGGGACTAGCTGGTGAGCAGTTCTTC. Protein sequence: CSVGGLAGEQFF.

This rearrangement joins TRBV27 to TRBJ2-1; D is perhaps TRBD2 (6 bases). Trimming left V 2 bases short and J 6 bases short, with 11 bases between. Germline V lookup: CDR1 MNHEY, CDR2 SMNVEV (reference sequence). The CDR3 is 14 amino acids. DNA of the CDR3: TGTGCCAGCAGTTTAATCCAGGGAGGCAATGAGCAGTTCTTC. This gives the protein CASSLIQGGNEQFF.